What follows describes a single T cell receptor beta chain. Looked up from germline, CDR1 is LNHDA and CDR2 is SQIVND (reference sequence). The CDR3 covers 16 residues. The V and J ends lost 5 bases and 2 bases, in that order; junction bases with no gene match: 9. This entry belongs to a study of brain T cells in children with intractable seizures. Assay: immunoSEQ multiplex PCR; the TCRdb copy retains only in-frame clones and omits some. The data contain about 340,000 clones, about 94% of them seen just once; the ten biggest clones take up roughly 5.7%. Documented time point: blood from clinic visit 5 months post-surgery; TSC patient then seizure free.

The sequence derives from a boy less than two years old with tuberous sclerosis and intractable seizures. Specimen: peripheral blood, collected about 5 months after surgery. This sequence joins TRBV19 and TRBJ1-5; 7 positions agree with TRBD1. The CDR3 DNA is TGTGCCAGTAGTCACCAGGCAGGGGGAGGCAATCAGCCCCAGCATTTT. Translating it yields CASSHQAGGGNQPQHF.